These T cell receptor beta chains were read from a single sample in a study of T-cell memory formation after mild COVID-19. TCRdb re-derived calls from the 5' RACE reads in MiXCR, one entry per CDR3 protein. The sample carries under 400,000 distinct CDR3 sequences, 25% to 30% recorded once. Sequencing input: PBMCs or a T cell subset sorted from them (not recorded which). The receptors come from an adult woman who had mild COVID-19 (a few samples of this study predate the infection). Cell type and time point are not known. The CDR3 runs from the conserved cysteine through the conserved F or W. The order of the fields is V gene, J gene, D gene, clone size, CDR3 protein, CDR3 DNA. The D gene is left open where the match is weak. Size is omitted from some rows. Given values are once, few, many or a class for expanded clones.

>TRBV7-9|TRBJ1-2|TRBD1|few
CASSLGTGYDGYTF
TGTGCCAGCAGTCTGGGGACAGGGTACGATGGCTACACCTTC
>TRBV6-2/TRBV6-3|TRBJ1-5|-|once
CASTPVGYSNQPQHF
TGTGCCAGCACCCCGGTGGGGTATAGCAATCAGCCCCAGCATTTT
>TRBV6-2/TRBV6-3|TRBJ2-6|TRBD1|-
CASSRFRDSNSGANVLTF
TGTGCCAGCAGTAGGTTCCGGGACAGTAACTCTGGGGCCAACGTCCTGACTTTC
>TRBV7-9|TRBJ1-4|-|few
CASSLAGSPNEKLFF
TGTGCCAGCAGCTTAGCGGGGAGCCCTAATGAAAAACTGTTTTTT
>TRBV9|TRBJ2-5|-|many
CASSYGQQETQYF
TGTGCCAGCAGTTACGGACAGCAAGAGACCCAGTACTTC
>TRBV11-2|TRBJ2-7|-|few
CASSLDRGSGYEQYF
TGTGCCAGCAGCTTAGATCGGGGTAGCGGCTACGAGCAGTACTTC
>TRBV12-3/TRBV12-4|TRBJ1-3|-|-
CASRVGPRGNTIYF
TGTGCCAGCAGGGTGGGTCCCCGGGGAAACACCATATATTTT
>TRBV7-9|TRBJ2-5|-|once
CASSLRGGGGQETQYF
TGTGCCAGCAGCTTAAGAGGAGGGGGCGGTCAAGAGACCCAGTACTTC
>TRBV11-1|TRBJ2-5|-|few
CASSFRQRKETQYF
TGTGCCAGCAGCTTCCGTCAGCGGAAAGAGACCCAGTACTTC
>TRBV7-9|TRBJ1-1|-|few
CASSLGETEAFF
TGTGCCAGCAGCTTAGGGGAAACTGAAGCTTTCTTT
>TRBV4-3|TRBJ2-7|-|-
CASSQDVNGGLHRTYEQYF
TGCGCCAGCAGCCAAGATGTTAACGGGGGACTCCATAGAACCTACGAGCAGTACTTC
>TRBV19|TRBJ2-4|-|-
CASSIGGFKNIQYF
TGTGCCAGTAGTATAGGAGGGTTCAAAAACATTCAGTACTTC
>TRBV7-9|TRBJ1-2|TRBD1|few
CASSLGPTGGKDGYTF
TGTGCCAGCAGCTTAGGCCCAACAGGGGGCAAGGATGGCTACACCTTC
>TRBV4-3|TRBJ2-7|TRBD2|few
CASSLAGGIPYEQYF
TGCGCCAGCAGCCTGGCGGGGGGTATCCCCTACGAGCAGTACTTC
>TRBV9|TRBJ2-7|TRBD2|-
CASSVESGTSGYEQYF
TGTGCCAGCAGCGTAGAATCCGGGACTAGCGGTTACGAGCAGTACTTC
>TRBV30|TRBJ2-4|-|-
CAWSVMGDIQYF
TGTGCCTGGAGTGTAATGGGAGACATTCAGTACTTC
>TRBV20-1|TRBJ2-7|-|-
CSASPGARSCEQYF
TGCAGTGCTAGTCCTGGGGCCCGTTCCTGCGAGCAGTACTTC
>TRBV5-4|TRBJ2-1|TRBD2|-
CASGGLADYNEQFF
TGTGCCAGCGGCGGACTAGCGGATTACAATGAGCAGTTCTTC
>TRBV7-3|TRBJ1-1|-|-
CASSPSGKGDTEAFF
TGTGCCAGCAGCCCATCAGGGAAGGGGGACACTGAAGCTTTCTTT
>TRBV12-3/TRBV12-4|TRBJ2-1|-|-
CASSSVEQFF
TGTGCCAGCAGTTCAGTTGAGCAGTTCTTC
>TRBV19|TRBJ2-1|-|few
CASRTGRSSYNEQFF
TGTGCCAGTAGAACTGGACGGAGCTCCTACAATGAGCAGTTCTTC
>TRBV20-1|TRBJ1-3|-|-
CSAGMSGNTIYF
TGCAGTGCCGGGATGTCTGGAAACACCATATATTTT
>TRBV4-3|TRBJ2-7|TRBD2|few
CASSQEMGGFHEQYF
TGCGCCAGCAGCCAAGAAATGGGAGGGTTCCACGAGCAGTACTTC
>TRBV2|TRBJ2-7|TRBD1|-
CASSDAQGARREQYF
TGTGCCAGCAGTGATGCCCAGGGGGCGCGTCGGGAGCAGTACTTC